What follows is one T cell receptor beta chain and its context. The primer mix had 60 Vbeta and 13 Jbeta primers. Assay used: immunoSEQ multiplex PCR; TCRdb lists only in-frame clones, some missing. Here the sample spans around 130,000 clones, about 73% being singletons. These data come from a study of cytomegalovirus exposure and HLA in healthy donors. Germline loops: CDR1 SNHLY, CDR2 FYNNEI. The CDR3 loop spans 13 amino acids. The genes are TRBV2 and TRBJ2-7; 9 nucleotides line up with TRBD1. The TCR was taken from a woman aged 35 to 49 in good health and CMV-seropositive. The sample comprised PBMCs. CDR3 nucleotide sequence: TGTTCGAGAGGGACAGGGAACCCTACAGAGCAGTACTTC. Amino acid sequence: CSRGTGNPTEQYF.